These 19 T cell receptor beta chains share one sample of origin, sequenced in a study of T cells after yellow fever vaccination. One entry per CDR3 protein, called by TCRdb with MiXCR from the 5' RACE reads. Of fewer than 100,000 distinct CDR3 sequences listed, 8.9% are singletons. The material sequenced was CD8+ T cells not binding an NS4B(214-222) dextramer, sorted from PBMCs, taken roughly 15 days after the first yellow fever vaccination. The receptor set was obtained from a man aged 18 to 35 who received the YFV17D yellow fever vaccine.

This clonotype came up a few times. The chain couples TRBV9 to TRBJ2-1; 8 bases map to TRBD2. This CDR3 spans 15 amino acids. V lost 3 bases and J lost 7; bases outside the gene matches: 9. CDR1 is SGDLS, CDR2 YYNGEE, per germline. CDR3 residues: CASSESGGPSNEQFF. CDR3 nucleotides: TGTGCCAGCAGCGAGTCGGGGGGGCCATCTAATGAGCAGTTCTTC.

This clonotype was detected a few times. V usage is TRBV12-3 or TRBV12-4 and J usage is TRBJ1-1, with no clear D. Trimming left V 3 bases short and J 5 bases short, with 7 bases between. The CDR3 runs to 12 residues. The DNA of the CDR3 is TGTGCCAGCAGTTTTAGGCGGACTGAAGCTTTCTTT. As protein: CASSFRRTEAFF.

This clonotype turned up a few times. The V call is TRBV14, the J call TRBJ2-1; 7 bases match TRBD1. Germline loops: CDR1 SGHDN, CDR2 FVKESK. V lost 4 bases, J lost 0 bases, and 6 bases stayed unmatched. The CDR3 extends over 16 amino acids. The CDR3 sequence is CASSLRQGNSYNEQFF. The CDR3, as DNA: TGTGCCAGCAGCCTGCGACAGGGTAACTCCTACAATGAGCAGTTCTTC.

This clonotype was recorded a few times. The V call is TRBV29-1, the J call TRBJ1-2, with 10 positions matching TRBD1. This CDR3 has 13 amino acids. CDR1 SQVTM and CDR2 ANQGSEA come from the germline V gene. With V trimmed by 3 bases and J by 4 bases, 2 bases remained unmatched. The DNA for the CDR3 is TGCAGCGTTGAGGGACAGGGGCGCTATGGCTACACCTTC. Its translation: CSVEGQGRYGYTF.

This clonotype has only a few counts. The gene calls are TRBV12-3 or TRBV12-4 and TRBJ1-5; no clear D. The CDR3 has 14 amino acids. The ends were cut back, 1 base at V and 7 bases at J, with 11 bases in the middle. The CDR3 reads CASSLGGAWQPQHF. The CDR3, as DNA: TGTGCCAGCAGTTTAGGAGGAGCCTGGCAGCCCCAGCATTTT.

As regards this clonotype: One junction end does not reproduce the germline sequence, and a read error may be involved. The chain employs TRBV7-7 and TRBJ2-1, with D perhaps TRBD1 (5 bases). The CDR3 contains 15 residues. The V gene's germline CDR1 is SSHAT and CDR2 FNYEAQ (reference sequence). As DNA, the CDR3 is TGTGCTAGCAGCCCTCAAGGGCAGGGAAACAATGAGCAGTTCTTC. It specifies CASSPQGQGNNEQFF.

This clonotype was observed many times. V is TRBV9 and J is TRBJ1-1; no definite D call. This CDR3 comprises 15 residues. The V end was cut by 2 bases, the J end by 1 base, with 12 bases between. The germline V gene has CDR1 SGDLS and CDR2 YYNGEE. The CDR3 nucleotides are TGTGCCAGCAGCGTGATCTTCGACGGGAACACTGAAGCTTTCTTT. This codes for CASSVIFDGNTEAFF. The variable domain in full, with the rest retrieved from reference TRBV9 and TRBJ1-1, is DSGVTQTPKHLITATGQRVTLRCSPRSGDLSVYWYQQSLDQGLQFLIQYYNGEERAKGNILERFSAQQFPDLHSELNLSSLELGDSALYFCASSVIFDGNTEAFFGQGTRLTVV.

In this sample, this clonotype turned up many times. The V and J genes are TRBV6-6 and TRBJ2-7, with D perhaps matching TRBD2 (6 bases). Deletions cut 5 bases from V and 2 bases from J, with 7 bases between. Per the germline V gene, CDR1 is MNHNY and CDR2 is SVGAGI (reference sequence). The CDR3 sequence is 12 residues long. The DNA for the CDR3 is TGTGCCAGCAGTCCGGGGGCCTACGAGCAGTACTTC. This encodes CASSPGAYEQYF.

This clonotype has at least ten counts. This rearrangement joins TRBV5-6 to TRBJ2-3, with D hard to call. Germline loops: CDR1 SGHDT, CDR2 YYEEEE. This CDR3 spans 14 amino acids. The V and J ends lost 1 base and 10 bases respectively, with 16 bases between them. The CDR3 loop reads CASSLNMFPIPQYF. The CDR3 coding sequence is TGTGCCAGCAGCTTGAATATGTTCCCTATTCCGCAGTATTTT.

This clonotype was observed a handful of times. The J gene is TRBJ1-5, the V gene TRBV7-6; D may be TRBD1 (5 bases). The germline gives CDR1 SGHVS, CDR2 FNYEAQ. V lost 5 bases and J 7 bases, leaving 15 bases between the germline ends. The CDR3 spans 14 residues. The CDR3: CASSRAPGAQPQHF. The CDR3 region has the DNA TGTGCCAGCAGCCGAGCCCCCGGGGCCCAGCCCCAGCATTTT.

This clonotype was seen a handful of times. CDR3 in DNA: TGTGCCAGCAGCTTGGGTTTAGCGGGGGCTAGTGTATATGATGAGCAGTTCTTC. As protein: CASSLGLAGASVYDEQFF. The chain recombines TRBV5-4 with TRBJ2-1; 9 bases map to TRBD2. Trimming cost V 0 bases and J 8 bases; bases outside gene matches: 15. The CDR3 is 18 residues long. CDR1 is SGHNT, CDR2 YYREEE, per germline (reference sequence).

The chain links TRBV5-1 to TRBJ1-6; possibly TRBD1 for D (5 bases). The V and J ends lost 5 bases and 0 bases respectively, with 12 bases between them. This CDR3 spans 16 amino acids. Germline CDR1 reads SGHRS; CDR2 reads YFSETQ. Here the CDR3 reads CASRSEGSSYNSPLHF. The CDR3 DNA is TGCGCCAGCAGGTCAGAGGGGAGCTCCTATAATTCACCCCTCCACTTT.

V usage is TRBV7-9 and J usage is TRBJ1-2; 12 bases agree with TRBD1. V was pared by 5 bases and J by 8 bases, with 6 bases of the junction left unmatched. CDR1 and CDR2 from the germline V gene are SEHNR and FQNEAQ (reference sequence). The CDR3 has 14 amino acids. CDR3 DNA: TGTGCCAGCAGCCACGGGACAGGGGGCGGCGGCTACACCTTC. This sequence encodes CASSHGTGGGGYTF.

The rearrangement joins TRBV5-1 to TRBJ2-1; tentatively, D is TRBD2 (6 bases). V was cut by 3 bases and J by 8 bases, with 18 bases left in between. Per the germline V gene, CDR1 is SGHRS and CDR2 is YFSETQ. The CDR3 consists of 15 residues. This CDR3 reads CASSSLRLVNDEQFF. CDR3 in DNA: TGCGCCAGCAGCTCGCTCCGACTAGTCAACGATGAGCAGTTCTTC.

The J gene is TRBJ1-1, the V gene TRBV6-1, with D perhaps TRBD1 (5 bases). V lost 8 bases to trimming and J lost 6 bases, with 13 bases between them. The CDR3 has 12 residues. The germline V gene encodes CDR1 MNHNS and CDR2 SASEGT. The CDR3 bases are TGTGCCAGCGTCGGGGGATCCCCTGAAGCTTTCTTT. Translation gives CASVGGSPEAFF.

The gene calls are TRBV6-5 and TRBJ2-3; tentative D call: TRBD1 (6 bases). Germline V gene lookup returns CDR1 MNHEY and CDR2 SVGAGI. CDR3 length: 14 amino acids. The ends were cut back, 1 base at V and 6 bases at J, with 11 bases in the middle. The CDR3: CASSYLGAADTQYF. CDR3 sequence (DNA): TGTGCCAGCAGTTACTTGGGGGCTGCGGATACGCAGTATTTT.

V gene TRBV27 combines with J gene TRBJ2-7; a weak D match, TRBD2 (6 bases). CDR3 length: 15 residues. The V gene lost 0 bases and the J gene lost 3 bases, with 12 bases spanning the gap. CDR1 is MNHEY and CDR2 is SMNVEV in the germline V gene (reference sequence). In nucleotides, the CDR3 is TGTGCCAGCAGTTTATCCGGTGGAGGGATCTACGAGCAGTACTTC. Amino acid sequence: CASSLSGGGIYEQYF.

The rearrangement links TRBV7-2 to TRBJ2-5; 8 bases are a match to TRBD1. Germline assignment: CDR1 SGHTA and CDR2 FQGNSA. Trimming at V came to 5 bases and at J to 5 bases, leaving 7 bases not matched to a gene. This CDR3 spans 14 amino acids. The CDR3 DNA is TGTGCCAGCAGCCAGACAGGGGTGGAGGAGACCCAGTACTTC. Protein sequence: CASSQTGVEETQYF.

The chain couples TRBV6-2 or TRBV6-3 to TRBJ1-1; D may be TRBD1 (5 bases). From germline, CDR1 is MNHEY and CDR2 SVGEGT. The V end was cut by 6 bases, the J end by 0 bases, with 11 bases between. The CDR3 has 14 residues. The CDR3 loop is CASSLTDLNTEAFF. The CDR3 DNA follows: TGTGCCAGCAGCTTGACAGATCTGAACACTGAAGCTTTCTTT.